The 29 T cell receptor beta chains below all came from one sample that was sequenced in a study of metastatic and nonmetastatic thyroid tumors. MiXCR re-clonotyped the PCR reads for TCRdb. The table shows under 20,000 clones, with 34% occurring only once. Every patient was untreated before thyroid surgery. The sample was tumor tissue. These receptors all come from a male donor with papillary thyroid cancer or a benign thyroid nodule (not recorded which). Some clones in this sample may be carry-over from other donors' samples.

This clone was counted a few times. This could be a read error, since a much larger clone is one nucleotide away. Here the CDR3 reads CASRGRDRGQETHYF. The CDR3 DNA reads TGTGCCAGCAGAGGGAGGGACAGGGGCCAAGAGACCCATTACTTC. The chain employs TRBV6-1 and TRBJ2-5; 10 nucleotides align to TRBD1. Looked up from germline, CDR1 is MNHNS and CDR2 is SASEGT. This CDR3 contains 15 residues.

In this sample, this clone turned up a few times. The missing conserved phenylalanine or tryptophan at the end of this CDR3 makes a read error likely. The rearrangement uses TRBV20-1 and TRBJ2-3; 7 bases align to TRBD2. The CDR3 sequence is 15 residues long. The germline CDR1 and CDR2 sequences are DFQATT and SNEGSKA (reference sequence). The chain's CDR3 is CSAITSGTNTGTQYL. The CDR3 nucleotides read TGCAGTGCTATAACCAGCGGGACTAACACAGGTACGCAGTATCTT.

A note on this clone: The junction departs from the called germline gene at one end, perhaps through a read error. J is TRBJ1-1 and V is TRBV2; D remains unclear. Germline CDR1 is SNHLY and CDR2 is FYNNEI. The CDR3 loop spans 14 amino acids. The DNA of the CDR3 is TGTGGCAGCAGTCAAGCGCTTCAGAACACTGAAGCTTTCTTT. The encoded protein is CGSSQALQNTEAFF.

This clone was picked up a small number of times. The chain joins TRBV12-3 or TRBV12-4 to TRBJ2-2, with D perhaps TRBD1 or TRBD2 (5 bases each). Trimming cost V 0 bases and J 7 bases, with 12 bases left between them. The CDR3 extends over 15 amino acids. CDR3 nucleotides: TGTGCCAGCAGTTTAGCCGGGACCGCAGGCGGGGAGCTGTTTTTT. It yields the protein CASSLAGTAGGELFF.

This clone was observed at least ten times. This sequence joins TRBV5-1 and TRBJ2-2; D is undetermined. This CDR3 is built from 14 residues. Germline CDR1 SGHRS, CDR2 YFSETQ. The V and J ends lost 5 bases and 2 bases respectively, with 10 bases between them. Here the CDR3 reads CASREQLNTGELFF. The CDR3, as DNA: TGCGCCAGCAGAGAGCAACTTAACACCGGGGAGCTGTTTTTT.

This clone was seen once. The chain has TRBV7-2 and TRBJ2-7; D is uncertain. The CDR3 sequence is 15 residues long. V lost 4 bases to trimming and J lost 2 bases, with 15 bases between them. Looked up from germline, CDR1 is SGHTA and CDR2 is FQGNSA. CDR3 DNA: TGTGCCAGCAGCTCAAAAACGGACCGACCCTACGAGCAGTACTTC. This sequence encodes CASSSKTDRPYEQYF.

About this clone itself: A much larger clone is a single base away; this may be a read error. This sequence joins TRBV5-4 and TRBJ1-1; D gene unclear. CDR3 length: 13 amino acids. CDR1 and CDR2 from the germline V gene are SGHNT and YYREEE (reference sequence). The DNA of the CDR3 is TGTGCCATCAGCCCCCGGTCGGTCACTGAAGCTTTCTTT. Amino acid sequence: CAISPRSVTEAFF.

This clone appeared many times. The chain carries TRBV3-1 and TRBJ1-1; D remains ambiguous. CDR1 LGHDT and CDR2 YNNKEL come from the germline V gene (reference sequence). V was trimmed by 0 bases and J by 7 bases, leaving 6 bases between them. The CDR3 loop spans 12 amino acids. CDR3 nucleotide sequence: TGTGCCAGCAGCCAAGATTGGGATGAAGCTTTCTTT. Translated: CASSQDWDEAFF.

This chain connects TRBV2 to TRBJ2-2; TRBD1 aligns across 8 bases. V lost 8 bases and J lost 4; bases outside the gene matches: 6. Germline V gives CDR1 SNHLY, CDR2 FYNNEI. The CDR3 extends over 14 amino acids. The CDR3 DNA is TGTGCCAGCGCGGGACAGGAGGGCACCGGGGAGCTGTTTTTT. Translation: CASAGQEGTGELFF.

This clone was counted at least ten times. The rearrangement links TRBV6-1 to TRBJ2-3, with 9 nucleotides matching TRBD2. This CDR3 spans 15 amino acids. The V gene's germline CDR1 is MNHNS and CDR2 SASEGT. The ends lost 4 bases at V and 0 bases at J; junction bases unmatched: 2. This CDR3 reads CASSATSGSTDTQYF. The CDR3 DNA is TGTGCCAGCAGTGCTACTAGCGGGAGCACAGATACGCAGTATTTT.

The J gene is TRBJ1-3, the V gene TRBV6-5; maybe TRBD1 (6 bases). The V end was cut by 4 bases, the J end by 0 bases, with 13 bases between. Per the germline V gene, CDR1 is MNHEY and CDR2 is SVGAGI. The CDR3 covers 16 residues. CDR3 loop: CASSFRGRHSGNTIYF. The CDR3, as DNA: TGTGCCAGCAGTTTCAGGGGCCGCCACTCTGGAAACACCATATATTTT.

This clone was detected ten times or more. A much larger clonotype is one base distant, so this may be a read error. Without the conserved terminal phenylalanine or tryptophan, this CDR3 likely stems from a read error. This rearrangement joins TRBV20-1 to TRBJ2-3, with 7 positions matching TRBD2. The CDR3 runs 15 residues. Germline loops: CDR1 DFQATT, CDR2 SNEGSKA (reference sequence). V was pared by 4 bases and J by 2 bases, with 9 bases of the junction left unmatched. The CDR3 coding sequence is TGCAGTGCTATAACCAGCGGGACTAACACAGATACGCAGTATCTT. Its translation: CSAITSGTNTDTQYL.

The chain uses TRBV11-1 and TRBJ2-1; weak D call: TRBD2 (6 bases). There are 15 residues in the CDR3. V lost 1 base, J lost 7 bases, and 14 bases lay in between. The V gene's germline CDR1 is SGHAT and CDR2 FQDESV (reference sequence). Written as DNA, the CDR3 is TGTGCCAGCAGCTTAGAGAACGGGAGAGGGAATGAGCAGTTCTTC. Protein: CASSLENGRGNEQFF.

This clone came up a few times. The chain has TRBV6-4 and TRBJ2-2; D gene unclear. V lost 3 bases and J 0 bases, leaving 2 bases between the germline ends. The CDR3 totals 13 residues. The germline CDR1 and CDR2 sequences are MRHNA and SNTAGT. The CDR3 DNA reads as TGTGCCAGCAGTGAAGCGAACACCGGGGAGCTGTTTTTT. Protein product: CASSEANTGELFF.

The chain has TRBV24-1 and TRBJ2-2; no reliable D call. CDR1 is KGHDR and CDR2 is SFDVKD in the germline V gene. The CDR3 extends over 15 amino acids. V was shortened by 1 base and J by 3 bases, with 8 bases between the two germline ends. The CDR3 reads CATSDFTTDTGELFF. In nucleotides, the CDR3 is TGTGCCACCAGTGATTTCACCACAGACACCGGGGAGCTGTTTTTT.

This clone was seen ten or more times. This chain connects TRBV18 to TRBJ1-2; D ambiguous. The CDR3 loop spans 14 amino acids. V gave up 3 bases and J gave up 0 bases, with 8 bases separating them. CDR1 and CDR2 from the germline V gene are KGHSH and LQKENI. CDR3 DNA: TGTGCCAGCTCACCGGACTCCTCTAACTATGGCTACACCTTC. Its protein product is CASSPDSSNYGYTF.

Relative to its sample, this clone is medium-sized. This chain connects TRBV28 to TRBJ2-2; D unresolved. The CDR3 has 12 amino acids. Germline assignment: CDR1 MDHEN and CDR2 SYDVKM. The V and J ends lost 5 bases and 2 bases respectively, with 3 bases between them. CDR3 amino acids: CASSLNTGELFF. The CDR3, as DNA: TGTGCCAGCAGTCTCAACACCGGGGAGCTGTTTTTT.

By share, this clone ranks as medium-sized. CDR3: CASSLGPRQGGNTEAFF. In DNA, the CDR3 is TGCGCCAGCAGCTTGGGTCCACGACAGGGGGGGAACACTGAAGCTTTCTTT. The J gene is TRBJ1-1, the V gene TRBV5-1; TRBD1 matches at 9 bases. The CDR3 sequence is 17 residues long. CDR1 SGHRS and CDR2 YFSETQ come from the germline V gene. Trimming cost V 0 bases and J 1 base; bases outside gene matches: 7.

This clone was detected many times. The rearrangement joins TRBV19 to TRBJ2-2, with D perhaps matching TRBD1 (6 bases). V was pared by 4 bases and J by 3 bases, with 9 bases between. Germline lookup yields CDR1 LNHDA and CDR2 SQIVND (reference sequence). The length of the CDR3 is 14 residues. CDR3 DNA sequence: TGTGCCAGTAGTACCCGACAGGACACCGGGGAGCTGTTTTTT. Its protein product is CASSTRQDTGELFF.

This clone appeared many times. This rearrangement joins TRBV5-1 to TRBJ1-1, with no clear D. CDR3 length: 18 residues. Per germline, CDR1 SGHRS and CDR2 YFSETQ. Trimming took 0 bases from V and 0 from J, leaving 18 bases between them. The CDR3 DNA reads as TGCGCCAGCAGCTTGGTAGGTTCGGGGTCTCAATTGAACACTGAAGCTTTCTTT. It translates to CASSLVGSGSQLNTEAFF. Full variable domain (rest looked up from reference TRBV5-1 and TRBJ1-1): KAGVTQTPRYLIKTRGQQVTLSCSPISGHRSVSWYQQTPGQGLQFLFEYFSETQRNKGNFPGRFSGRQFSNSRSEMNVSTLELGDSALYLCASSLVGSGSQLNTEAFFGQGTRLTVV.

This clone showed up many times. The chain has TRBV12-3 or TRBV12-4 and TRBJ2-2; 8 bases are shared with TRBD2. Trimming took 7 bases from V and 2 from J; bases not matched to a gene: 6. This CDR3 contains 15 residues. CDR3: CASITSGTNTGELFF. As DNA, the CDR3 is TGTGCCAGCATTACTAGCGGTACTAACACCGGGGAGCTGTTTTTT.

In this sample, this clone is medium-sized. The rearrangement links TRBV20-1 to TRBJ2-7, with 9 nucleotides matching TRBD2. The junction had 3 bases not matched to a gene; V was cut back by 0 bases and J by 3 bases. Germline CDR1 is DFQATT and CDR2 is SNEGSKA (reference sequence). The CDR3 is 14 residues long. CDR3 sequence reads: CSARDKTSGYEQYF. In DNA, the CDR3 is TGCAGTGCTAGAGATAAGACTAGCGGCTACGAGCAGTACTTC.

The chain joins TRBV6-2 or TRBV6-3 to TRBJ2-3; 7 bases map to TRBD2. CDR3 length: 15 amino acids. The germline V gene encodes CDR1 MNHEY and CDR2 SVGEGT. Losses at the gene ends were 2 bases for V and 6 bases for J; bases not matched to a gene: 8. In nucleotides, the CDR3 is TGTGCCAGCAGTTACGGCTTGACCGGGGGGGATACGCAGTATTTT. It yields the protein CASSYGLTGGDTQYF.

Points on this clone: One end of the junction is discordant with germline, which a read error may explain. The V gene is TRBV28, the J gene TRBJ1-3; 7 bases are shared with TRBD1. The CDR3 is 14 residues long. The V gene's germline CDR1 is MDHEN and CDR2 SYDVKM. CDR3 nucleotides: TGTGCCAGCAGTTTAAGGACAGGCGGAAACACCACATATTTT. As protein: CASSLRTGGNTTYF.

This clone is medium-sized. V usage is TRBV9 and J usage is TRBJ1-6; tentatively, D is TRBD1 (5 bases). Germline CDR1 and CDR2: SGDLS and YYNGEE. Trimming left V 2 bases short and J 8 bases short, with 17 bases between. The CDR3 extends over 16 amino acids. The CDR3 nucleotides are TGTGCCAGCAGCGTCGGGGGAGCCCGAGGGGATTCACCCCTCCACTTT. Translation: CASSVGGARGDSPLHF.

This clone has ten or more counts. V and J are TRBV2 and TRBJ1-5; unclear D gene. V dropped 3 bases and J dropped 3 bases, with 9 bases sitting between them. Germline CDR1 and CDR2: SNHLY and FYNNEI. The CDR3 loop spans 14 amino acids. The CDR3 protein is CASSDRRNNQPQHF. The DNA for the CDR3 is TGTGCCAGCAGTGATCGCAGGAACAATCAGCCCCAGCATTTT.

Worth noting for this clone: In the same sample, other DNA sequences code for this CDR3. The chain links TRBV12-3 or TRBV12-4 to TRBJ2-3, with 11 bases aligning to TRBD2. The V gene end was trimmed by 9 bases and the J gene end by 6 bases; junction bases not matched to a gene: 8. The CDR3 spans 14 residues. In DNA form, the CDR3 reads TGTGCCAGTAGCTTAGCGGGAGGGCTCGATACGCAGTATTTT. As protein: CASSLAGGLDTQYF.

This clone has ten or more counts. V usage is TRBV20-1 and J usage is TRBJ2-1; 7 bases match TRBD2. Germline V lookup: CDR1 DFQATT, CDR2 SNEGSKA (reference sequence). The CDR3 has 14 amino acids. V lost 3 bases, J lost 6 bases, and 8 bases stayed unmatched. DNA of the CDR3: TGCAGTGCTAGGTCTGGCGGGAGAGGCAATGAGCAGTTCTTC. Protein sequence: CSARSGGRGNEQFF.

This clone was seen only once. This chain connects TRBV30 to TRBJ2-7, with 9 nucleotides matching TRBD2. Germline CDR1 GTSNPN, CDR2 SVGIG (reference sequence). This CDR3 has 15 amino acids. Trimming cost V 1 base and J 0 bases; bases outside gene matches: 4. The CDR3 loop is CAWSGGSGSSYEQYV. CDR3 in DNA: TGTGCCTGGAGTGGAGGTAGCGGGAGCTCCTACGAGCAGTACGTC.